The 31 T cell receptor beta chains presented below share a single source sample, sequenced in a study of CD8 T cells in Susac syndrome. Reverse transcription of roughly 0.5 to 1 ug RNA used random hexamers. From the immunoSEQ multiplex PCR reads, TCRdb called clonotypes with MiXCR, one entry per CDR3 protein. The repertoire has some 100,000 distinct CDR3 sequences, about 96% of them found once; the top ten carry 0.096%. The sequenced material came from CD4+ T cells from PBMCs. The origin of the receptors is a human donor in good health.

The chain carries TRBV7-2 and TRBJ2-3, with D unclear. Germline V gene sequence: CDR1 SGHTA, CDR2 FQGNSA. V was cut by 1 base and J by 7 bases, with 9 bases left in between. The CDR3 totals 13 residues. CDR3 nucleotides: TGTGCCAGCAGCTTAGGAGGCAGATATACGCAGTATTTT. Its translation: CASSLGGRYTQYF.

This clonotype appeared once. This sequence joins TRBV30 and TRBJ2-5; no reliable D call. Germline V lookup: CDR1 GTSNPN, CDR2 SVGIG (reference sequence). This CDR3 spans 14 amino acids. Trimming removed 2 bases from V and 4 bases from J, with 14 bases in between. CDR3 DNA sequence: TGTGCCTGGAGTTTTGGTGTGAAGGGAGAGACCCAGTACTTC. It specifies CAWSFGVKGETQYF. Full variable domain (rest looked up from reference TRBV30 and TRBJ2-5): SQTIHQWPATLVQPVGSPLSLECTVEGTSNPNLYWYRQAAGRGLQLLFYSVGIGQISSEVPQNLSASRPQDRQFILSSKKLLLSDSGFYLCAWSFGVKGETQYFGPGTRLLVL.

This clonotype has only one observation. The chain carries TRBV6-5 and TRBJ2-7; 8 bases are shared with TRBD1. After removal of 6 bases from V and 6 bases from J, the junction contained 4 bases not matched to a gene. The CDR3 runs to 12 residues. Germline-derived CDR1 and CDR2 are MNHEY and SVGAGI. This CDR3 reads CASRQGVSEQYF. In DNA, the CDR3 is TGTGCCAGCAGACAGGGGGTTAGCGAGCAGTACTTC.

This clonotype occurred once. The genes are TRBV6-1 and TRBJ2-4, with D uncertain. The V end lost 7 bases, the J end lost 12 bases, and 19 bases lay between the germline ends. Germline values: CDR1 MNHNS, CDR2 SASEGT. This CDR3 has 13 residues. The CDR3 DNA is TGTGCCAGCACCGAATCGTCCGTATGGGCTCAGTACTTC. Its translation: CASTESSVWAQYF.

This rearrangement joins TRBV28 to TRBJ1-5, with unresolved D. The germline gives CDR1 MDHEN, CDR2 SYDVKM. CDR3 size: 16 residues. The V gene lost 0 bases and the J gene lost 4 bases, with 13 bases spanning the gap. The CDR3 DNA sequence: TGTGCCAGCAGTTTATGGGCCACGGCCAAGAATCAGCCCCAGCATTTT. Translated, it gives CASSLWATAKNQPQHF.

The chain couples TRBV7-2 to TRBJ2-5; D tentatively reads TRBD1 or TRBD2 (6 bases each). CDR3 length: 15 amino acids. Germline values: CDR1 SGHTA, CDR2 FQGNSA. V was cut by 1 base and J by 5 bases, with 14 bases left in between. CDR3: CASSLGPGAGETQYF. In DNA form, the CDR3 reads TGTGCCAGCAGCTTAGGTCCGGGGGCCGGTGAGACCCAGTACTTC.

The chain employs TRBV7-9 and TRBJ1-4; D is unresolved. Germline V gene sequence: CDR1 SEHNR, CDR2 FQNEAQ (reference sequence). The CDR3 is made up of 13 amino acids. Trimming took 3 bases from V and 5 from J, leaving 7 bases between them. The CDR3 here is CASSFLGNEKLFF. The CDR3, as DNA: TGTGCCAGCAGCTTCCTAGGGAATGAAAAACTGTTTTTT. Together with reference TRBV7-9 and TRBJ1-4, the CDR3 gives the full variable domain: DTGVSQNPRHKITKRGQNVTFRCDPISEHNRLYWYRQTLGQGPEFLTYFQNEAQLEKSRLLSDRFSAERPKGSFSTLEIQRTEQGDSAMYLCASSFLGNEKLFFGSGTQLSVL.

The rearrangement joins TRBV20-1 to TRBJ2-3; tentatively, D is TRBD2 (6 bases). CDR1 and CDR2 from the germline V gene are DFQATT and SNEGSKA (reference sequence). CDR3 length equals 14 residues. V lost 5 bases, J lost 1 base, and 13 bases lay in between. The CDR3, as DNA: TGCAGTGCTGACGGGGGAAGGGGCACAGATACGCAGTATTTT. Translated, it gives CSADGGRGTDTQYF.

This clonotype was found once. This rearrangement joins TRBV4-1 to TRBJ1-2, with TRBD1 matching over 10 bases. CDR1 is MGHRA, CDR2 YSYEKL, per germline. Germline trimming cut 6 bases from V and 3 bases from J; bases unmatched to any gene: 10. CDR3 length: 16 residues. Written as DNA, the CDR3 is TGCGCCAGCAGTCCAAACACCGGGACAGGGGACTATGGCTACACCTTC. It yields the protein CASSPNTGTGDYGYTF.

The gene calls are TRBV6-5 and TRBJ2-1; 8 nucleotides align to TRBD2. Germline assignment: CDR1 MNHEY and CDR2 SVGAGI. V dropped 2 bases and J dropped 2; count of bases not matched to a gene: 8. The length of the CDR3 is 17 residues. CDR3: CASSYPPSGSPYNEQFF. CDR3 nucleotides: TGTGCCAGCAGTTACCCGCCCAGCGGGAGTCCCTACAATGAGCAGTTCTTC.

For the CDR3, the DNA is TGCAGCGCAGAGGCCGGGGGTGGTACCTACAATGAGCAGTTCTTC. Translation gives CSAEAGGGTYNEQFF. V and J are TRBV29-1 and TRBJ2-1; perhaps TRBD2 as D (6 bases). The V gene lost 7 bases and the J gene lost 2 bases, with 18 bases spanning the gap. The CDR3 is made up of 15 amino acids. The V gene's germline CDR1 is SQVTM and CDR2 ANQGSEA.

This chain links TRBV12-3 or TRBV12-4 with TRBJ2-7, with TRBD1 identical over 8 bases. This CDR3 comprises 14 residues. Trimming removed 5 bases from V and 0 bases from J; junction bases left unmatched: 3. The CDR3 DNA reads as TGTGCCAGCAGTCGACAGGGGACCTCCTACGAGCAGTACTTC. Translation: CASSRQGTSYEQYF.

CDR3 DNA sequence: TGTGCCAGCACAGGGGGCCGCCAAGAGACCCAGTACTTC. Its translation: CASTGGRQETQYF. The chain couples TRBV7-2 to TRBJ2-5; 8 bases are shared with TRBD1. Germline CDR1 is SGHTA and CDR2 is FQGNSA. This CDR3 has 13 residues. J lost 1 base, V lost 7 bases, and 2 bases had no gene match. The full variable domain, with the rest looked up from reference TRBV7-2 and TRBJ2-5, is GAGVSQSPSNKVTEKGKDVELRCDPISGHTALYWYRQSLGQGLEFLIYFQGNSAPDKSGLPSDRFSAERTGGSVSTLTIQRTQQEDSAVYLCASTGGRQETQYFGPGTRLLVL.

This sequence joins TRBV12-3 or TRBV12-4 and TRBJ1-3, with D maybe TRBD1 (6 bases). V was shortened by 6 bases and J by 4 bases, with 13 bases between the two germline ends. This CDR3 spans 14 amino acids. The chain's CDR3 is CASSLGQKGNTIYF. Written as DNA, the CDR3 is TGTGCCAGCAGCCTCGGACAGAAGGGAAACACCATATATTTT.

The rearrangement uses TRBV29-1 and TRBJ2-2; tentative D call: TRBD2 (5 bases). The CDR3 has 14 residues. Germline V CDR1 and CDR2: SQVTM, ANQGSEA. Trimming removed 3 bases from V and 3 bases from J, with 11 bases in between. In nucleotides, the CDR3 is TGCAGCGTTGACGACGGGATCTACACCGGGGAGCTGTTTTTT. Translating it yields CSVDDGIYTGELFF.

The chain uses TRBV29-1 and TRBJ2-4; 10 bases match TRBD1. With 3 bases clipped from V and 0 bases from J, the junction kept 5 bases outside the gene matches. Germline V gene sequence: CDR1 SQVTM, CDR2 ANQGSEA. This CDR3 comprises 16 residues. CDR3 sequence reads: CSVEHWDRGAKNIQYF. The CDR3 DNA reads TGCAGCGTTGAGCATTGGGACAGGGGAGCCAAAAACATTCAGTACTTC.

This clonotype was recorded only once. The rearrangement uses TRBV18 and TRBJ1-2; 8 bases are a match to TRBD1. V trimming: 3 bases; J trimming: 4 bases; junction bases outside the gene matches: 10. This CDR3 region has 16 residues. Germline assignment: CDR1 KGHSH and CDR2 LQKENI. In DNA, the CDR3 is TGTGCCAGCTCACCCGGGACAGGCCAAGGGGGCTATGGCTACACCTTC. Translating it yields CASSPGTGQGGYGYTF.

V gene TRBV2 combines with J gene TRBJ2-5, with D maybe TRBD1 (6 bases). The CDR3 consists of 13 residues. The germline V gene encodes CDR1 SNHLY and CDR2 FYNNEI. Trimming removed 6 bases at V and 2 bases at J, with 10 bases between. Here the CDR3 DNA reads TGTGCCAGCAGAAGGACAGAGCAAGAGACCCAGTACTTC. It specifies CASRRTEQETQYF. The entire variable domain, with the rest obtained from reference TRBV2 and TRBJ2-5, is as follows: EPEVTQTPSHQVTQMGQEVILRCVPISNHLYFYWYRQILGQKVEFLVSFYNNEISEKSEIFDDQFSVERPDGSNFTLKIRSTKLEDSAMYFCASRRTEQETQYFGPGTRLLVL.

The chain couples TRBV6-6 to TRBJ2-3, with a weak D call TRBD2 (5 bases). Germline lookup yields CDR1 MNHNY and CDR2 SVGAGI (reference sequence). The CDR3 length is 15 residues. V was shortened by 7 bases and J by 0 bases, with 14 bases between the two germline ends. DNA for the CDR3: TGTGCCAGCAAGAGCGCGGGTGTGAGCACAGATACGCAGTATTTT. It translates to CASKSAGVSTDTQYF.

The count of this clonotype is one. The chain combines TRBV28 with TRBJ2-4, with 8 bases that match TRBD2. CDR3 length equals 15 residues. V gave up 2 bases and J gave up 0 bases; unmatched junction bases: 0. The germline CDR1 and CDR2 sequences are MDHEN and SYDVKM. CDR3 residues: CASSLAGGAKNIQYF. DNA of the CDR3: TGTGCCAGCAGTTTAGCGGGGGGAGCCAAAAACATTCAGTACTTC. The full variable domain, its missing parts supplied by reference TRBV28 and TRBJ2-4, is DVKVTQSSRYLVKRTGEKVFLECVQDMDHENMFWYRQDPGLGLRLIYFSYDVKMKEKGDIPEGYSVSREKKERFSLILESASTNQTSMYLCASSLAGGAKNIQYFGAGTRLSVL.

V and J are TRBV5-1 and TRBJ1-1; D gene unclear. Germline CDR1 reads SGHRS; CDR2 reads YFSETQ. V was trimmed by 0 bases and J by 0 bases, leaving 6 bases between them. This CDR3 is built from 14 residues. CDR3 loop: CASSLEAVNTEAFF. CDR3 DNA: TGCGCCAGCAGCTTGGAAGCGGTGAACACTGAAGCTTTCTTT.

The CDR3 is CASSLLTWTAPSEQYF. The CDR3 DNA reads as TGTGCCAGCAGCCTCCTTACATGGACGGCCCCATCCGAGCAGTACTTC. This chain links TRBV6-1 with TRBJ2-7; D is unresolved. V was pared by 6 bases and J by 6 bases, with 24 bases between. Germline CDR1 MNHNS, CDR2 SASEGT. The CDR3 length is 16 residues.

CDR3 sequence (DNA): TGTGCCAGCAGTCGGACTAGCGGGATACTCTACAATGAGCAGTTCTTC. It is translated as CASSRTSGILYNEQFF. The chain combines TRBV28 with TRBJ2-1, with 12 positions matching TRBD2. J was trimmed by 3 bases and V by 5 bases; bases with no gene match: 5. Germline values: CDR1 MDHEN, CDR2 SYDVKM. The CDR3 extends over 16 amino acids.

DNA for the CDR3: TGTGCCAGCAGTGCGGGGGCCGGTTATTCACCCCTCCACTTT. This sequence encodes CASSAGAGYSPLHF. The chain carries TRBV12-3 or TRBV12-4 and TRBJ1-6, with TRBD1 as a possible D gene (6 bases). V lost 5 bases, J lost 8 bases, and 13 bases lay in between. This CDR3 region has 14 residues.

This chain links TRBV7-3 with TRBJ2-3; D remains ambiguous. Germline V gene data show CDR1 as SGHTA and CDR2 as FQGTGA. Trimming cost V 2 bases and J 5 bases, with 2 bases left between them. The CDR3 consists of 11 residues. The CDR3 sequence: CASSLLDTQYF. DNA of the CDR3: TGTGCCAGCAGCTTATTAGATACGCAGTATTTT.

CDR3 protein: CASSRVAGVLETQYF. The CDR3 DNA follows: TGTGCCAGCAGCCGCGTAGCGGGAGTGCTAGAGACCCAGTACTTC. The V call is TRBV3-1, the J call TRBJ2-5; 9 bases fit TRBD2. Germline V gene sequence: CDR1 LGHDT, CDR2 YNNKEL (reference sequence). This CDR3 region has 15 residues. With V trimmed by 4 bases and J by 4 bases, 7 bases remained unmatched.

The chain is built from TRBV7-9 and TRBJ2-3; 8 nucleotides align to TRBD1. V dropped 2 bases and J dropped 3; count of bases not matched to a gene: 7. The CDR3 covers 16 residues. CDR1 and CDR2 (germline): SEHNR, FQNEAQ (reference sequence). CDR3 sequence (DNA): TGTGCCAGCAGCTTATCCACAGGGGGGTGGACAGATACGCAGTATTTT. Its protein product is CASSLSTGGWTDTQYF. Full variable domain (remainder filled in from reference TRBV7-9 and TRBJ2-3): DTGVSQNPRHKITKRGQNVTFRCDPISEHNRLYWYRQTLGQGPEFLTYFQNEAQLEKSRLLSDRFSAERPKGSFSTLEIQRTEQGDSAMYLCASSLSTGGWTDTQYFGPGTRLTVL.

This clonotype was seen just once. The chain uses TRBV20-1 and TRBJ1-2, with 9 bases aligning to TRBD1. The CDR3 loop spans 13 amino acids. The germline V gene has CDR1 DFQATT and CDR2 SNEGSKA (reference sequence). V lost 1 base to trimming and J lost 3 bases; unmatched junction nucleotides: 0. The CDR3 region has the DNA TGCAGTGCTAGAGGGACAGGGGACTATGGCTACACCTTC. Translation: CSARGTGDYGYTF.

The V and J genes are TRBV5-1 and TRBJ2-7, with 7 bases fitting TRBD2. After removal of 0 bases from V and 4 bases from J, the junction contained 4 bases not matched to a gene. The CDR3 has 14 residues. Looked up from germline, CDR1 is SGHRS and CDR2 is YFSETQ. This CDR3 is CASSLEPAGYEQYF. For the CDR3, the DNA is TGCGCCAGCAGCTTGGAGCCAGCGGGGTACGAGCAGTACTTC.

This CDR3 reads CSVCQGSTEAFF. In DNA form, the CDR3 reads TGCAGCGTATGCCAGGGCAGCACTGAAGCTTTCTTT. The V gene is TRBV29-1, the J gene TRBJ1-1, with D tentatively TRBD1 (5 bases). Germline lookup yields CDR1 SQVTM and CDR2 ANQGSEA. This CDR3 spans 12 amino acids. V dropped 6 bases and J dropped 4 bases, with 12 bases sitting between them.

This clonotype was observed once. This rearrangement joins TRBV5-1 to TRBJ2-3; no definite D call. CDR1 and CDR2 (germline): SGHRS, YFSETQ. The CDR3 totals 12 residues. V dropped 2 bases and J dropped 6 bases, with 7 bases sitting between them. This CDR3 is CASSLASDTQYF. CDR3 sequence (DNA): TGCGCCAGCAGCTTAGCTTCTGATACGCAGTATTTT.